Detailed here is one T cell receptor (beta chain). Its antigen is not identified. V trimming: 2 bases; J trimming: 7 bases; junction bases outside the gene matches: 14. The germline V gene has CDR1 SNHLY and CDR2 FYNNEI. The CDR3 extends over 17 amino acids. PCR used 60 Vbeta primers and 13 Jbeta primers. Clones were read by immunoSEQ multiplex PCR, and TCRdb kept only the in-frame ones, dropping some. The repertoire holds tens of thousands of clones, with around 84% as singletons. The entry originates in a study of cytomegalovirus exposure and HLA in healthy donors. Study observations and caveats: Data from an earlier analysis indicated that most TCR beta V segments were productive either about 90% or about 30% of the time.

The sequenced sample was PBMCs. This TCR came from a human donor in good health. The chain is built from TRBV2 and TRBJ2-1, with 7 positions matching TRBD2. CDR3 in DNA: TGTGCCAGCAGTGAAAGCCCCCCGTCTAGCGGCCGGAATGAGCAGTTCTTC. Translating it yields CASSESPPSSGRNEQFF.